Below, 5 T cell receptor beta chains from the same sample are listed, as sequenced in a study of blood T cell repertoires in COVID-19. Using immunoSEQ multiplex PCR, the repertoire was profiled, and TCRdb retains in-frame clones only, with some absent. The sample yields 55,000 to 65,000 clones, 80% to 90% seen once. Material for sequencing was peripheral blood. These receptors all stem from a woman aged 60 to 75 with COVID-19, enrolled during active disease.

V usage is TRBV2 and J usage is TRBJ2-7, with 8 bases aligning to TRBD1. J lost 0 bases, V lost 6 bases, and 4 bases had no gene match. Looked up from germline, CDR1 is SNHLY and CDR2 is FYNNEI. This CDR3 has 14 residues. The CDR3 coding sequence is TGTGCCAGCAGGGGCAGGGGGCACTCCTACGAGCAGTACTTC. Its translation: CASRGRGHSYEQYF.

V gene TRBV6-5 combines with J gene TRBJ2-7; D remains ambiguous. CDR1 and CDR2 from the germline V gene are MNHEY and SVGAGI. V dropped 0 bases and J dropped 3 bases, with 9 bases sitting between them. The CDR3 loop spans 14 amino acids. CDR3 in DNA: TGTGCCAGCAGTTACTCGAGTCACAGCTACGAGCAGTACTTC. This translates into CASSYSSHSYEQYF.

This chain uses TRBV5-6 with TRBJ1-5; 9 positions match TRBD1. Germline trimming cut 3 bases from V and 3 bases from J; bases unmatched to any gene: 7. The CDR3 has 16 residues. Germline V gene sequence: CDR1 SGHDT, CDR2 YYEEEE. This CDR3 reads CASSSAGQGFNQPQHF. The CDR3 coding sequence is TGTGCCAGCAGCTCCGCGGGACAGGGATTCAATCAGCCCCAGCATTTT.

J is TRBJ2-3 and V is TRBV27, with D perhaps TRBD2 (6 bases). Germline values: CDR1 MNHEY, CDR2 SMNVEV (reference sequence). The CDR3 runs to 12 residues. Deletions cut 8 bases from V and 6 bases from J, with 12 bases between. The CDR3 sequence: CASGREGDTQYF. CDR3 bases: TGTGCCAGCGGGCGGGAAGGGGATACGCAGTATTTT.

The chain is built from TRBV6-6 and TRBJ1-2; 11 positions agree with TRBD1. The CDR3 covers 17 residues. The V and J ends lost 5 bases and 4 bases, in that order; junction bases with no gene match: 12. CDR1 is MNHNY and CDR2 is SVGAGI in the germline V gene (reference sequence). Written as DNA, the CDR3 is TGTGCCAGCAGTCCGGGGCCTCGGACAGGGGGCGGCTATGGCTACACCTTC. It specifies CASSPGPRTGGGYGYTF.